This passage covers 14 T cell receptor beta chains from one sample sequenced in a study of glioma-infiltrating T cells after dendritic cell vaccination. Clones were sequenced by immunoSEQ multiplex PCR, and TCRdb holds only the in-frame ones, with some missing. Here the sample spans about 73,000 clones, roughly 87% being singletons. This specimen was blood, taken before dendritic cell vaccination. The receptor source for this set is a human donor with glioblastoma.

The chain has TRBV5-1 and TRBJ2-5; 11 bases match TRBD2. The CDR3 is 16 amino acids. CDR1 is SGHRS and CDR2 is YFSETQ in the germline V gene. The trim removed 0 bases at V and 4 bases at J, leaving 5 bases unmatched. The CDR3 sequence is CASSLEGSGGGETQYF. In DNA form, the CDR3 reads TGCGCCAGCAGCTTGGAAGGTAGCGGGGGGGGAGAGACCCAGTACTTC.

This chain uses TRBV5-1 with TRBJ2-5; 7 positions agree with TRBD1. Germline CDR1 SGHRS, CDR2 YFSETQ. The CDR3 is 16 amino acids. V shed 2 bases and J 2 bases; nucleotides not matched to a gene: 9. CDR3 protein: CASSFSLMDRQETQYF. The DNA of the CDR3 is TGCGCCAGCAGCTTCTCTCTGATGGACAGGCAAGAGACCCAGTACTTC.

J is TRBJ1-2 and V is TRBV28; the match to TRBD1 covers 8 bases. CDR1 and CDR2 from the germline V gene are MDHEN and SYDVKM. The CDR3 is made up of 15 amino acids. V was clipped by 5 bases and J by 7 bases; unmatched bases: 12. The CDR3 coding sequence is TGTGCCAGCAGTCCCCCCGGCAGGGGGCGGTCTGGCTACACCTTC. It specifies CASSPPGRGRSGYTF.

The rearrangement uses TRBV30 and TRBJ2-3; D is perhaps TRBD1 (5 bases). V lost 0 bases and J 0 bases, leaving 7 bases between the germline ends. The CDR3 consists of 14 residues. Looked up from germline, CDR1 is GTSNPN and CDR2 is SVGIG (reference sequence). The CDR3 is CAWSVWGSTDTQYF. In nucleotides, the CDR3 is TGTGCCTGGAGTGTATGGGGCAGCACAGATACGCAGTATTTT.

This clone was detected only a few times. This chain uses TRBV21-1 with TRBJ2-1; the DNA was not compared with TRBD1, the D call given in the table. TRBV21-1 is marked as a pseudogene. The CDR3 consists of 15 residues. In nucleotides, the CDR3 is TGTGCCAGCAGCAAAAGTACAGGCTCCTACAATGAGCAGTTCTTC. It is translated as CASSKSTGSYNEQFF.

This chain connects TRBV7-8 to TRBJ2-7, with TRBD1 matching 7 bases. Germline V CDR1 and CDR2: SGHVS, FQNEAQ. The CDR3 loop spans 15 amino acids. The V and J ends lost 6 bases and 1 base, in that order; junction bases with no gene match: 9. The CDR3: CASRVDRAPSYEQYF. The CDR3 nucleotides read TGTGCCAGCAGGGTAGACAGGGCCCCATCCTACGAGCAGTACTTC.

The chain links TRBV7-2 to TRBJ1-4; D ambiguous. This CDR3 spans 15 amino acids. V dropped 5 bases and J dropped 3 bases, with 13 bases sitting between them. Germline CDR1 and CDR2: SGHTA and FQGNSA. DNA for the CDR3: TGTGCCAGCAGCCCCCCGGGGAGGGCTAATGAAAAACTGTTTTTT. This translates into CASSPPGRANEKLFF.

The chain uses TRBV2 and TRBJ1-1, with D unclear. This CDR3 region has 13 residues. Germline CDR1 and CDR2: SNHLY and FYNNEI. Trimming removed 8 bases from V and 0 bases from J, with 10 bases in between. This CDR3 is CASGPRVNTEAFF. DNA of the CDR3: TGTGCCAGCGGACCGAGGGTGAACACTGAAGCTTTCTTT.

The chain recombines TRBV5-5 with TRBJ1-4, with D possibly TRBD1 on 6 matching bases. The CDR3 has 16 residues. Trimming took 0 bases from V and 4 from J, leaving 13 bases between them. The germline CDR1 and CDR2 sequences are SGHKS and YYEKEE (reference sequence). CDR3 amino acids: CASSLAGGAGNEKLFF. CDR3 bases: TGTGCCAGCAGCTTGGCCGGGGGGGCTGGTAATGAAAAACTGTTTTTT.

This chain uses TRBV2 with TRBJ2-3; no reliable D call. Germline V lookup: CDR1 SNHLY, CDR2 FYNNEI. Deletions cut 4 bases from V and 5 bases from J, with 4 bases between. The CDR3 spans 11 residues. This CDR3 reads CASSVKDTQYF. DNA for the CDR3: TGTGCCAGCAGTGTAAAAGATACGCAGTATTTT.

The chain has TRBV7-2 and TRBJ2-1; TRBD2 matches 10 bases. The trim removed 0 bases at V and 5 bases at J, leaving 4 bases unmatched. Germline CDR1 and CDR2: SGHTA and FQGNSA. The CDR3 totals 16 residues. CDR3 DNA: TGTGCCAGCAGCTTAGCGGGACTAGCGACCCACAATGAGCAGTTCTTC. Protein product: CASSLAGLATHNEQFF. Supplemented by reference TRBV7-2 and TRBJ2-1, the full variable domain reads GAGVSQSPSNKVTEKGKDVELRCDPISGHTALYWYRQSLGQGLEFLIYFQGNSAPDKSGLPSDRFSAERTGGSVSTLTIQRTQQEDSAVYLCASSLAGLATHNEQFFGPGTRLTVL.

The CDR3 protein is CASSHRTGNSYEQYF. CDR3 DNA sequence: TGTGCCAGCAGCCATCGGACAGGGAACTCCTACGAGCAGTACTTC. The J gene is TRBJ2-7, the V gene TRBV5-4; 8 bases map to TRBD1. The germline V gene encodes CDR1 SGHNT and CDR2 YYREEE (reference sequence). The CDR3 covers 15 residues. V shed 4 bases and J 0 bases; nucleotides not matched to a gene: 6.

This chain connects TRBV9 to TRBJ2-5; 12 nucleotides line up with TRBD2. Trimming took 4 bases from V and 6 from J; bases not matched to a gene: 10. Germline V gene sequence: CDR1 SGDLS, CDR2 YYNGEE. The CDR3 consists of 16 residues. For the CDR3, the DNA is TGTGCCAGCAGCCCCCCGCCTAGCGGGGGGGCTCAGACCCAGTACTTC. Amino acid sequence: CASSPPPSGGAQTQYF.

The chain is built from TRBV19 and TRBJ1-1; tentatively, D is TRBD1 (6 bases). From germline, CDR1 is LNHDA and CDR2 SQIVND (reference sequence). V was clipped by 2 bases and J by 0 bases, with 10 bases between them. The CDR3 has 15 amino acids. CDR3 bases: TGTGCCAGTAGTATACCGGCAGGGGTGAACACTGAAGCTTTCTTT. It codes for CASSIPAGVNTEAFF.